These T cell receptor beta chains were read from a single sample in a study of T cell responses to AZD1222 COVID-19 vaccine. Clones were read by immunoSEQ multiplex PCR, and TCRdb kept only the in-frame ones, dropping some. The data contain 100,000 to 120,000 clones, nearly 90% of them singletons. Source: peripheral blood, taken on day 0 of AZD1222 vaccination. All receptors come from an adult in good health. Both conserved end residues are part of each CDR3. Fields, in order: CDR3 length, clone size, J gene, D gene, V gene, CDR3 DNA, CDR3 protein. D genes are given only for firm matches. The listing skips clone size in some rows; elsewhere it reads once, few, many or a size class.

len: 15; abundance: NA; j_gene: TRBJ2-3; d_gene: NA; v_gene: TRBV3-1/TRBV3-2; CDR3nt: TGTGCCAGCAGCCAAGCCATCCGGGCTTCAGATACGCAGTATTTT; CDR3aa: CASSQAIRASDTQYF
len: 16; abundance: NA; j_gene: TRBJ1-1; d_gene: TRBD1; v_gene: TRBV6-1; CDR3nt: TGTGCCAGCAGTGAGTTACCGGGACAGCAGAACACTGAAGCTTTCTTT; CDR3aa: CASSELPGQQNTEAFF
len: 16; abundance: NA; j_gene: TRBJ2-2; d_gene: TRBD1; v_gene: TRBV19; CDR3nt: TGTGCCAGTAGTAGAGGACAGGGGGCATCGGCCGGGGAGCTGTTTTTT; CDR3aa: CASSRGQGASAGELFF
len: 11; abundance: NA; j_gene: TRBJ2-7; d_gene: NA; v_gene: TRBV19; CDR3nt: TGTGCCAGTAGTACCCGGGGCGAGCAGTACTTC; CDR3aa: CASSTRGEQYF
len: 14; abundance: NA; j_gene: TRBJ1-2; d_gene: NA; v_gene: TRBV28; CDR3nt: TGTGCCAGCAGGACACAGGGATCTAACTATGGCTACACCTTC; CDR3aa: CASRTQGSNYGYTF
len: 13; abundance: NA; j_gene: TRBJ2-2; d_gene: NA; v_gene: TRBV3-1/TRBV3-2; CDR3nt: TGTGCCAGCAGCCGGGAGTGGCACGGGGAGCTGTTTTTT; CDR3aa: CASSREWHGELFF
len: 15; abundance: once; j_gene: TRBJ1-6; d_gene: TRBD1; v_gene: TRBV20-1; CDR3nt: TGCAGTGCTAGTCCCCAAGGGACAGGGAATTCACCCCTCCACTTT; CDR3aa: CSASPQGTGNSPLHF
len: 14; abundance: NA; j_gene: TRBJ1-5; d_gene: TRBD1; v_gene: TRBV28; CDR3nt: TGTGCCAGCAGCCCCGGACAGGGCGGTCAGCCCCAGCATTTT; CDR3aa: CASSPGQGGQPQHF
len: 15; abundance: once; j_gene: TRBJ2-1; d_gene: NA; v_gene: TRBV6-1; CDR3nt: TGTGCCAGCAGTGAAGGCGGCGGGAACTACAATGAGCAGTTCTTC; CDR3aa: CASSEGGGNYNEQFF
len: 14; abundance: once; j_gene: TRBJ2-2; d_gene: NA; v_gene: TRBV18; CDR3nt: TGTGCCAGCTCACCTACGGGGAACACCGGGGAGCTGTTTTTT; CDR3aa: CASSPTGNTGELFF
len: 14; abundance: once; j_gene: TRBJ1-5; d_gene: NA; v_gene: TRBV4-1; CDR3nt: TGCGCCAGCAGCCAAGAGGGGACCGACGGGCCCCAGCATTTT; CDR3aa: CASSQEGTDGPQHF
len: 15; abundance: NA; j_gene: TRBJ1-2; d_gene: NA; v_gene: TRBV5-1; CDR3nt: TGCGCCAGCAGCTTGGGGACTACAGGGAGGGATGGCTACACCTTC; CDR3aa: CASSLGTTGRDGYTF
len: 16; abundance: NA; j_gene: TRBJ2-3; d_gene: NA; v_gene: TRBV3-1/TRBV3-2; CDR3nt: TGTGCCAGCAGCCAATCACCGGACGAAAGCACAGATACGCAGTATTTT; CDR3aa: CASSQSPDESTDTQYF
len: 16; abundance: NA; j_gene: TRBJ2-3; d_gene: TRBD2; v_gene: TRBV2; CDR3nt: TGTGCCAGCAGTGGGACTAGCGGGGGGAACACAGATACGCAGTATTTT; CDR3aa: CASSGTSGGNTDTQYF